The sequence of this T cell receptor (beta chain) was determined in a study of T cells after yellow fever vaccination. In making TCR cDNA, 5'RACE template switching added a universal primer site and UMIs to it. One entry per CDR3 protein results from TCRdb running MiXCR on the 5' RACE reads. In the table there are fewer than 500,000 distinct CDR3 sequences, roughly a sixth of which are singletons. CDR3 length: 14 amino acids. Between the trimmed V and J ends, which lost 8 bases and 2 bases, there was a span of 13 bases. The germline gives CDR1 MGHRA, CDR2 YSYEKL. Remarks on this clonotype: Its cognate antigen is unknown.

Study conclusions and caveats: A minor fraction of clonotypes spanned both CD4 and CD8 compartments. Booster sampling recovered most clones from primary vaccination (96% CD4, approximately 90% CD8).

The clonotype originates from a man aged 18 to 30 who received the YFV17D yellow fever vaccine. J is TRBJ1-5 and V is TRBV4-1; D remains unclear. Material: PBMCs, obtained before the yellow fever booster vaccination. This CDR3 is CASRLALGNQPQHF. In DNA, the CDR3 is TGCGCCAGCCGCCTGGCTCTTGGCAATCAGCCCCAGCATTTT.